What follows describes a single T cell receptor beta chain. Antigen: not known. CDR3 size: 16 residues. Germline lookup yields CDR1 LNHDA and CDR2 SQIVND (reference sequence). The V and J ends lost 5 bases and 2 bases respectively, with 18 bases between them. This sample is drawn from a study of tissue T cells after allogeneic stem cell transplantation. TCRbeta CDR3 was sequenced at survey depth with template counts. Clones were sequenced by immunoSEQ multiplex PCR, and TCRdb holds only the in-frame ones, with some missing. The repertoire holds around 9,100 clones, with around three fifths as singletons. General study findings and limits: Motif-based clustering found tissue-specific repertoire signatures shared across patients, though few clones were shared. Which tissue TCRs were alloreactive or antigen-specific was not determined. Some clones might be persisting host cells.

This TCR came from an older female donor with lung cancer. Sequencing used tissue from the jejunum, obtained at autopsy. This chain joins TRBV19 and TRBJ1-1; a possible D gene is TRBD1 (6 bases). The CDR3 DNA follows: TGTGCCAGTAGTTATACAGGGTTCCTTTTAAACACTGAAGCTTTCTTT. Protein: CASSYTGFLLNTEAFF.